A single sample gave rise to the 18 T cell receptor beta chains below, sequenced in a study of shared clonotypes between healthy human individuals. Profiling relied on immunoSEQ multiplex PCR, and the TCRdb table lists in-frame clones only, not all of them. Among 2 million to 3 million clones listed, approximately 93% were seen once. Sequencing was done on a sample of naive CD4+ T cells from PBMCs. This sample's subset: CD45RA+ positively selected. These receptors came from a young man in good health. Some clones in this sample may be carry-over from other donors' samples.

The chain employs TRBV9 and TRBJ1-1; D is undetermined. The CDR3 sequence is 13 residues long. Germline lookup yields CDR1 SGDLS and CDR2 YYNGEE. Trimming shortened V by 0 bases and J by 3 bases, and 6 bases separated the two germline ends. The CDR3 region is CASSVASDTEAFF. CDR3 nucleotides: TGTGCCAGCAGCGTAGCCAGCGACACTGAAGCTTTCTTT.

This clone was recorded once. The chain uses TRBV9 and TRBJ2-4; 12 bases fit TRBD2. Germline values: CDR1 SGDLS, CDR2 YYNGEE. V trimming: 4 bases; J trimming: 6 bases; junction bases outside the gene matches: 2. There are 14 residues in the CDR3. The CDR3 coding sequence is TGTGCCAGCAGCCCGACTAGCGGGAGAAACATTCAGTACTTC. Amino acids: CASSPTSGRNIQYF.

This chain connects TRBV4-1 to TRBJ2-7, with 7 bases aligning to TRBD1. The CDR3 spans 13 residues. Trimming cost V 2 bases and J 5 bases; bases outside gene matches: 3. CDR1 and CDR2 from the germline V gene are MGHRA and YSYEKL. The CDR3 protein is CASSQQGVNEQYF. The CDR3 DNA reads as TGCGCCAGCAGCCAACAGGGGGTGAACGAGCAGTACTTC.

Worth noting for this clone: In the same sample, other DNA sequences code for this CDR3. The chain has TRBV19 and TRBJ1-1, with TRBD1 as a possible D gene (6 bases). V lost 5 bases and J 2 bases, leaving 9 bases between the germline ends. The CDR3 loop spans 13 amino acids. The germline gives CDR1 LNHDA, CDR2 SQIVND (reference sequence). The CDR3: CASSSRGNTEAFF. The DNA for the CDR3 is TGTGCCAGTAGTTCCAGGGGTAACACTGAAGCTTTCTTT.

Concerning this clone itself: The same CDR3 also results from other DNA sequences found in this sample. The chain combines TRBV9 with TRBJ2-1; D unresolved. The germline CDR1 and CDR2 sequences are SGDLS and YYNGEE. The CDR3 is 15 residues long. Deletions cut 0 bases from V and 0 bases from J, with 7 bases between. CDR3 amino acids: CASSVGGYSYNEQFF. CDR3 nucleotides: TGTGCCAGCAGCGTAGGCGGTTACTCCTACAATGAGCAGTTCTTC. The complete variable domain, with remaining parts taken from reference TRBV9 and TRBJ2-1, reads DSGVTQTPKHLITATGQRVTLRCSPRSGDLSVYWYQQSLDQGLQFLIQYYNGEERAKGNILERFSAQQFPDLHSELNLSSLELGDSALYFCASSVGGYSYNEQFFGPGTRLTVL.

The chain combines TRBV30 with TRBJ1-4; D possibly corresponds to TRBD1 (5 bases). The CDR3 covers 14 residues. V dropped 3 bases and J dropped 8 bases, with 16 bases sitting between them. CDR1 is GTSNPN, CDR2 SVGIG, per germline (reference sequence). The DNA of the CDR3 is TGTGCCTGGAGAGGGCAGGGCCTTGGGGAAAAACTGTTTTTT. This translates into CAWRGQGLGEKLFF.

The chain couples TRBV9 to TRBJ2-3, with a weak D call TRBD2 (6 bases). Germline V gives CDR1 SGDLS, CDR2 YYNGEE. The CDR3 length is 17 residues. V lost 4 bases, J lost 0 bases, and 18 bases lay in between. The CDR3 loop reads CASSPDPLAYSTDTQYF. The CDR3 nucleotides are TGTGCCAGCAGCCCGGACCCACTAGCTTACAGCACAGATACGCAGTATTTT.

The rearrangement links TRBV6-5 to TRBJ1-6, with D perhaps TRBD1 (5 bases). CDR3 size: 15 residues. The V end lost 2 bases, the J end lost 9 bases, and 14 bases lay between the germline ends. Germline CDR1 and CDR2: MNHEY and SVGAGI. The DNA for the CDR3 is TGTGCCAGCAGTTACAGGCGTCAGGGCAGTTCACCCCTCCACTTT. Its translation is CASSYRRQGSSPLHF.

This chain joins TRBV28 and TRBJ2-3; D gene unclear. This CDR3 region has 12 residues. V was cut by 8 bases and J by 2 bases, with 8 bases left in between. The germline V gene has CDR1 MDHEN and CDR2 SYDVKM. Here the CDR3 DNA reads TGTGCCAGCTTGGCGACCACAGATACGCAGTATTTT. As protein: CASLATTDTQYF.

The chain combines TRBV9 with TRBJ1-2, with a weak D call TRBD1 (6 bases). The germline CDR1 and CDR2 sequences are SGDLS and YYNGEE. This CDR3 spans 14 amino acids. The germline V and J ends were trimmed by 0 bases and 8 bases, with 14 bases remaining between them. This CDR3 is CASSVECRGGGYTF. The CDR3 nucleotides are TGTGCCAGCAGCGTAGAGTGCAGGGGAGGGGGCTACACCTTC.

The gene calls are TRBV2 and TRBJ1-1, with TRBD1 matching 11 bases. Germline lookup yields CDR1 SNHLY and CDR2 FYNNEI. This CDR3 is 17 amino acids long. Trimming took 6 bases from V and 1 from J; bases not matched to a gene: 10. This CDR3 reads CASRIRDRGVGNTEAFF. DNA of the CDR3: TGTGCCAGCAGGATCCGGGACAGGGGGGTCGGGAACACTGAAGCTTTCTTT.

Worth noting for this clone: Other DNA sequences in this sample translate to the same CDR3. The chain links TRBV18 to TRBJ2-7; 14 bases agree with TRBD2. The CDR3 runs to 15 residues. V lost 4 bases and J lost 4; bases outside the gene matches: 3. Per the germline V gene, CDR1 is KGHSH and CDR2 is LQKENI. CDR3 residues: CASSQGLAGGYEQYF. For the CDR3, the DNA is TGTGCCAGCTCACAAGGACTAGCGGGAGGATACGAGCAGTACTTC.

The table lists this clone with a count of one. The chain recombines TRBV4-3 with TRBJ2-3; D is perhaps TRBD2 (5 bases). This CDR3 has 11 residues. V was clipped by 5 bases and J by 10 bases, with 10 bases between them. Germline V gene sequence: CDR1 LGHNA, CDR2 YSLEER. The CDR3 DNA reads TGCGCCAGCAGCTCCGGGGAGTCGCAGTATTTT. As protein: CASSSGESQYF.

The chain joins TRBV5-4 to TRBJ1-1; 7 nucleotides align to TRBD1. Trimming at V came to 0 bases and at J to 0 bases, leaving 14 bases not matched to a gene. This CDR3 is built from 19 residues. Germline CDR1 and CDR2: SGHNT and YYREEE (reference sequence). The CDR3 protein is CASSLDNDRAVMVNTEAFF. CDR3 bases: TGTGCCAGCAGCTTGGATAATGACAGGGCGGTGATGGTGAACACTGAAGCTTTCTTT.

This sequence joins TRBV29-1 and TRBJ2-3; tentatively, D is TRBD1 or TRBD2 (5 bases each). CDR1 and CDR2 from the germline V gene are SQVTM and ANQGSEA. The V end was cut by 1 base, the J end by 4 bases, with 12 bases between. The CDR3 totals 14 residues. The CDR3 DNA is TGCAGCGTTGAAGGGGGGAATCTTGCAGATACGCAGTATTTT. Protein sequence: CSVEGGNLADTQYF.

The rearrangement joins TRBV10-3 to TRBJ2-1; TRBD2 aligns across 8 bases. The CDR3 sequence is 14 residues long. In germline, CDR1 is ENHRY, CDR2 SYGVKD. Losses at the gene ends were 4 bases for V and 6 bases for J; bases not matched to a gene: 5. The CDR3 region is CAISGGTRANEQFF. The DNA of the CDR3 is TGTGCCATCAGTGGGGGGACTAGGGCCAATGAGCAGTTCTTC.

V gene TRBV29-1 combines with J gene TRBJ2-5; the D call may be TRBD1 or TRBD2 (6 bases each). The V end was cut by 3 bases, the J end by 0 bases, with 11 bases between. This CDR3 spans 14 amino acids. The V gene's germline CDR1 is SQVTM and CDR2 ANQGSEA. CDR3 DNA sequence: TGCAGCGTTGATTTAGGGGGGTACCAAGAGACCCAGTACTTC. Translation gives CSVDLGGYQETQYF.

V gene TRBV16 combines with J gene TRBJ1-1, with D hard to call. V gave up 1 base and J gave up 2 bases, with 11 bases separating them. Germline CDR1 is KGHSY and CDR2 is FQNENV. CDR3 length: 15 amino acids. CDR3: CASSQWRVDNTEAFF. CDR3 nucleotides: TGTGCCAGCAGCCAATGGAGGGTCGACAACACTGAAGCTTTCTTT.